This is a list of T cell receptor beta chains from one sample in a study of T cell responses to AZD1222 COVID-19 vaccine. Assay: immunoSEQ multiplex PCR; the TCRdb copy retains only in-frame clones and omits some. The profile covers some 140,000 clones, with 90% to 95% appearing a single time and approximately 2% taken by the ten largest. Source: peripheral blood, taken on day 0 of AZD1222 vaccination. The receptors shown here come from an adult in good health. The CDR3 runs from the conserved cysteine through the conserved F or W. Fields, in order: J gene, clone size, V gene, D gene, CDR3 length, CDR3 DNA, CDR3 protein. A D gene is named only where the DNA matches it firmly. Some rows mark clone size as missing; the rest say once, few, many or name a class of expanded clone.

J: TRBJ1-6; size: NA; V: TRBV4-2; D: NA; length: 16; DNA: TGTGCCAGCAGCCAAGACACAACTAGGAGGTATTCACCCCTCCACTTT; CDR3: CASSQDTTRRYSPLHF
J: TRBJ1-2; size: NA; V: TRBV4-3; D: NA; length: 15; DNA: TGCGCCAGCAGCCAAGATTATGGCAGGGCCCATGGCTACACCTTC; CDR3: CASSQDYGRAHGYTF
J: TRBJ1-1; size: NA; V: TRBV30; D: NA; length: 16; DNA: TGTGCCTGGAGTCCGGCAGAAACACAACCGAACACTGAAGCTTTCTTT; CDR3: CAWSPAETQPNTEAFF
J: TRBJ2-1; size: few; V: TRBV20-1; D: NA; length: 10; DNA: TGCAGTGCTAGACAGGGTGGAGAGTTCTTC; CDR3: CSARQGGEFF
J: TRBJ2-1; size: NA; V: TRBV6-6; D: NA; length: 16; DNA: TGTGCCAGCAGTTACTCCTTCGACAGCGGCTACAATGAGCAGTTCTTC; CDR3: CASSYSFDSGYNEQFF
J: TRBJ1-1; size: NA; V: TRBV7-3; D: NA; length: 16; DNA: TGTGCCAGCAGCCCTGGAGGGAGATTTGTGGGCACTGAAGCTTTCTTT; CDR3: CASSPGGRFVGTEAFF
J: TRBJ2-7; size: NA; V: TRBV21-1; D: NA; length: 13; DNA: TGTGCCAGCAGCGACAGTTGGGGCGGGCAGCAGTACTTC; CDR3: CASSDSWGGQQYF
J: TRBJ1-1; size: NA; V: TRBV7-9; D: NA; length: 15; DNA: TGTGCCAGCAGCTCCAGGACGGCCATGAACACTGAAGCTTTCTTT; CDR3: CASSSRTAMNTEAFF
J: TRBJ2-7; size: NA; V: TRBV9; D: NA; length: 15; DNA: TGTGCCAGCAGCGTATCTCCGACAGGACCCTACGAGCAGTACTTC; CDR3: CASSVSPTGPYEQYF
J: TRBJ2-7; size: NA; V: TRBV6-2/TRBV6-3; D: NA; length: 14; DNA: TGTGCCAGCAGTTACTCGGGCAGGGTGAGGGAGCAGTACTTC; CDR3: CASSYSGRVREQYF
J: TRBJ1-2; size: NA; V: TRBV7-2; D: TRBD1; length: 17; DNA: TGTGCCAGCAGCCTATGGGCGGTAACAGGGGGCTCAGGAGGCTACACCTTC; CDR3: CASSLWAVTGGSGGYTF
J: TRBJ2-7; size: NA; V: TRBV6-5; D: TRBD1; length: 15; DNA: TGTGCCAGCACCTTATCGGACAGGGCTCTCTACGAGCAGTACTTC; CDR3: CASTLSDRALYEQYF
J: TRBJ2-2; size: NA; V: TRBV5-4; D: TRBD2; length: 16; DNA: TGTGCCAGCAGCTTGCGGTCTAGCGGGGGGGCCGGGGAGCTGTTTTTT; CDR3: CASSLRSSGGAGELFF
J: TRBJ2-7; size: NA; V: TRBV5-8; D: NA; length: 15; DNA: TGTGCCAGCAGCTTGTCGACAGGCGGCTCCTACGAGCAGTACTTC; CDR3: CASSLSTGGSYEQYF
J: TRBJ1-2; size: NA; V: TRBV7-2; D: NA; length: 15; DNA: TGTGCCAGCAGCTTAGGCAGGGGTTCGGCAGGTGGCTACACCTTC; CDR3: CASSLGRGSAGGYTF
J: TRBJ2-7; size: once; V: TRBV5-1; D: NA; length: 13; DNA: TGCGCCAGCAGCGTTGAGGTCCCCTACGAGCAGTACTTC; CDR3: CASSVEVPYEQYF
J: TRBJ2-7; size: NA; V: TRBV19; D: NA; length: 11; DNA: TGTGCCAGTAGTATAAAGAAGGAGCAGTACTTC; CDR3: CASSIKKEQYF